This TCR beta chain was captured in a study of shared clonotypes between healthy human individuals. Measured with immunoSEQ multiplex PCR; TCRdb has only the in-frame clones, and not every one. The table has some 660,000 clones, around 78% seen once. Germline V gives CDR1 MDHEN, CDR2 SYDVKM. This CDR3 has 12 amino acids. V dropped 4 bases and J dropped 4 bases, with 5 bases sitting between them. This clone was observed once. Its antigen is as yet unknown. Study-wide results and caveats: Clonotypes which were not shared had lower generation probabilities than clonotypes that all four donors shared. Rarefaction exposed incomplete sorted-subset sequencing despite large depth.

All donors were healthy HIV-negative adults lacking recent acute infections or vaccinations. Splitting of CD4+ cells produced CD45RA+ naive and CD45RA-negative memory subsets. The chain joins TRBV28 to TRBJ2-1; D not resolved. The sequencing input was memory CD4+ T cells sorted from blood. The subset here: CD45RA-negative fraction. This clonotype originated in a woman aged 25 to 39 in good health. CDR3: CASSYGYNEQFF. The CDR3 region has the DNA TGTGCCAGCAGTTACGGGTACAATGAGCAGTTCTTC.